This entry features one T cell receptor beta chain sequence. Antigen unknown. The germline gene is not matched at one end of the junction; a read error may be the cause. The germline gives CDR1 SGHNT, CDR2 YYREEE (reference sequence). The CDR3 sequence is 13 residues long. This entry comes from a study of T cells after yellow fever vaccination. Study background: Preparation of fractions with low cell numbers was performed using SMART-Seq v4 Ultra Low Input. Findings and limits, study-wide: At around 96% for CD4 and over 80% for CD8, most primary-vaccination clones showed up again after the booster.

Universal primer sites and UMIs were introduced during 5'RACE template-switching synthesis of TCR cDNA. TCRdb reprocessed the 5' RACE reads via MiXCR and lists one record per CDR3 protein. In the table there are more than 450,000 distinct CDR3 sequences, around a fifth of which are singletons. The specimen was PBMCs, collected roughly 20 days after the first yellow fever vaccination. This sequence was found in a man aged 18 to 29 who received the YFV17D yellow fever vaccine. The J gene is TRBJ1-5, the V gene TRBV5-4; no clear D gene. In DNA, the CDR3 is TGTGCCAGCAGCTTTAATAGCTATCAGCCCCAGCATTTT. Protein sequence: CASSFNSYQPQHF.